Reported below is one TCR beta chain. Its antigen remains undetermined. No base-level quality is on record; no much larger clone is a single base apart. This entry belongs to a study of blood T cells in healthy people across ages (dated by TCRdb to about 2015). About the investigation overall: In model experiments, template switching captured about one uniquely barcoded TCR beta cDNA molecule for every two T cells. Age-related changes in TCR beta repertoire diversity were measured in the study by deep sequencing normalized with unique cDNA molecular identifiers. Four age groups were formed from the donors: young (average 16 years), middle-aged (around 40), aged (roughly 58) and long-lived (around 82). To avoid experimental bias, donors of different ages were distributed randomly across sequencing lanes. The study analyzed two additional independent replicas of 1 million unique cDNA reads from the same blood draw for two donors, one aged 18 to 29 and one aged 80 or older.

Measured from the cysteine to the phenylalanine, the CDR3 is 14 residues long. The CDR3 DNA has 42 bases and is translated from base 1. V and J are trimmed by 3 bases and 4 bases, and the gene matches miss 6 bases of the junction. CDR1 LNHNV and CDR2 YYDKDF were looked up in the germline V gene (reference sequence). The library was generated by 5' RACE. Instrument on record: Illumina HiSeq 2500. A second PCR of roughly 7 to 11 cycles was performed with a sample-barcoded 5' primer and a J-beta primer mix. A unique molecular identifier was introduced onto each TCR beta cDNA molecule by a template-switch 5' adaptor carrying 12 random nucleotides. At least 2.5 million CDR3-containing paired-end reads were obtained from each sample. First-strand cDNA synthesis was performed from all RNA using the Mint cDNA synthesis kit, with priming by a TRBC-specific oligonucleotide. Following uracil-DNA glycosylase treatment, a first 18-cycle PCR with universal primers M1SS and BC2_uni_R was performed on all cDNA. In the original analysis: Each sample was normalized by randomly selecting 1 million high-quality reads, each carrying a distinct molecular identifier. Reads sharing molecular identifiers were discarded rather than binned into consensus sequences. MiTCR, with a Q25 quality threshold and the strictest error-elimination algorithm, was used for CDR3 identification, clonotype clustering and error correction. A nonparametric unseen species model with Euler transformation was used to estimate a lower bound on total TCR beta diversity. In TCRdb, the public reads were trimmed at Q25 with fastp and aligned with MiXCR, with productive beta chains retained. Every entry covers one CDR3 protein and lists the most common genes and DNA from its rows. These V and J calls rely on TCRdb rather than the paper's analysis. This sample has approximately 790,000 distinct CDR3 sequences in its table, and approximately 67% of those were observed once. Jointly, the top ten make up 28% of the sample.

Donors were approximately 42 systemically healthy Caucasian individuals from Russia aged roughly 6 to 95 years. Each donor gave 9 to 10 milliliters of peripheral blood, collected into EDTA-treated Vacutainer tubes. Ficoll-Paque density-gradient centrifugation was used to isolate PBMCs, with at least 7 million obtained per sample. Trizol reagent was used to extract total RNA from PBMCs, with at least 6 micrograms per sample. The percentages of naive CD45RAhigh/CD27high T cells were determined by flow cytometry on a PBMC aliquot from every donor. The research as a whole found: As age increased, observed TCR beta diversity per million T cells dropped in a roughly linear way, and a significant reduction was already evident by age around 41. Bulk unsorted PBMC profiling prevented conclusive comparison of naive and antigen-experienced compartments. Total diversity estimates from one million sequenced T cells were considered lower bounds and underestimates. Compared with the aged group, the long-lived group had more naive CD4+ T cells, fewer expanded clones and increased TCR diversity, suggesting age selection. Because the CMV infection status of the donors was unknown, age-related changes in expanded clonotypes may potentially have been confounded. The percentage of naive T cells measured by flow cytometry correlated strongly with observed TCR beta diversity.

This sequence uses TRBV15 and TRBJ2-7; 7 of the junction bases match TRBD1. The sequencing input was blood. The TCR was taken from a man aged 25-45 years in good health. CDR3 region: CATSSRDRGYEQYF. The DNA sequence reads TGTGCCACCAGCAGCCGGGACAGAGGTTACGAGCAGTACTTC.